These 5 T cell receptor beta chains were sequenced from one sample in a study of T cells in Graves' hyperthyroidism and ophthalmopathy. Amplified TCR beta CDR3 regions came from RNA transcripts. HTBI primers were the set used in a first-round RT-PCR of the TCR CDR3. TCRdb used MiXCR to reprocess the multiplex PCR reads, holding one entry per CDR3 protein. Counted here are hundreds of thousands of distinct CDR3 sequences, under 45% occurring once; the ten biggest clones make up roughly 30%. Material: blood. Every receptor here comes from a woman aged 40 to 50 with Graves' hyperthyroidism.

This clonotype was seen only a few times. This sequence joins TRBV7-2 and TRBJ1-2; D is undetermined. The length of the CDR3 is 14 residues. Germline CDR1 is SGHTA and CDR2 is FQGNSA. V was cut by 5 bases and J by 0 bases, with 10 bases left in between. The CDR3 is CASSMTSPNYGYTF. The CDR3 DNA reads as TGTGCCAGCAGCATGACAAGCCCTAACTATGGCTACACCTTC.

The chain joins TRBV5-1 to TRBJ2-3; 8 bases line up with TRBD1. The CDR3 is made up of 15 amino acids. Per the germline V gene, CDR1 is SGHRS and CDR2 is YFSETQ. V shed 3 bases, J shed 2 bases, and the junction held 5 bases outside the gene matches. In nucleotides, the CDR3 is TGCGCCAGCAGCTACCACAGGGGGAACACAGATACGCAGTATTTT. Its protein is CASSYHRGNTDTQYF.

There are many counts of this clonotype. The V call is TRBV12-3 or TRBV12-4, the J call TRBJ1-1; D not certain. The V end lost 5 bases, the J end lost 3 bases, and 13 bases lay between the germline ends. The CDR3 loop spans 14 amino acids. DNA for the CDR3: TGTGCCAGCAGTCCTATCAGGACGGACACTGAAGCTTTCTTT. As protein: CASSPIRTDTEAFF.

This clonotype was detected only a few times. The V call is TRBV10-3, the J call TRBJ1-1; TRBD1 is a possible D gene (6 bases). Trimming stripped 10 bases from V and 0 bases from J, with 18 bases between. Germline CDR1 is ENHRY and CDR2 is SYGVKD. There are 15 residues in the CDR3. CDR3 amino acids: CASSSPRGLNTEAFF. The CDR3 nucleotides are TGTGCCAGCAGCTCACCCAGGGGTTTGAACACTGAAGCTTTCTTT.

This clonotype was seen at least ten times. This chain joins TRBV7-8 and TRBJ1-4, with D hard to call. The V end lost 3 bases, the J end lost 8 bases, and 7 bases lay between the germline ends. The CDR3 covers 12 residues. Germline CDR1 SGHVS, CDR2 FQNEAQ. CDR3 sequence (DNA): TGTGCCAGCAGCTTCTTCGGGGAAAAACTGTTTTTT. This sequence encodes CASSFFGEKLFF. The complete variable domain, with remaining parts taken from reference TRBV7-8 and TRBJ1-4, reads GAGVSQSPRYKVAKRGQDVALRCDPISGHVSLFWYQQALGQGPEFLTYFQNEAQLDKSGLPSDRFFAERPEGSVSTLKIQRTQQEDSAVYLCASSFFGEKLFFGSGTQLSVL.